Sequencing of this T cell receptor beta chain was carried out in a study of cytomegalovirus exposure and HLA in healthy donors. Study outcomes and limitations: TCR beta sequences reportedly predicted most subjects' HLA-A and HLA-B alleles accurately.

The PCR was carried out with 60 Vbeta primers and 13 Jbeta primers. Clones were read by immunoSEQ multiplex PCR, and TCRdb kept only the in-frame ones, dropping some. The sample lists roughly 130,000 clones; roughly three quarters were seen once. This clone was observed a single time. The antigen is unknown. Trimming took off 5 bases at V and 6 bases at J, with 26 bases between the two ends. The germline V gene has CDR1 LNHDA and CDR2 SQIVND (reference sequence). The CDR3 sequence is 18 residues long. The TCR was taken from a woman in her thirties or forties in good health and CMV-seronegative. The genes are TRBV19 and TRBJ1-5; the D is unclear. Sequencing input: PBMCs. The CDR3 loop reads CASSSPNSDYTPRQPQHF. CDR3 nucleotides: TGTGCCAGTAGTTCCCCCAACTCGGACTATACTCCGCGTCAGCCCCAGCATTTT.